The 6 T cell receptor beta chains below were found in one sample sequenced in a study of cytomegalovirus exposure and HLA in healthy donors. Use of 60 Vbeta and 13 Jbeta primers characterized the PCR. Measured with immunoSEQ multiplex PCR; TCRdb has only the in-frame clones, and not every one. This sample has approximately 100,000 clones, with over 65% found just once. Sequencing input: PBMCs. The receptor set was obtained from a woman aged 40 to 49 in good health and CMV-seronegative.

V and J are TRBV6-1 and TRBJ1-4, with 8 bases that match TRBD1. Germline CDR1 reads MNHNS; CDR2 reads SASEGT. Trimming took 0 bases from V and 5 from J; bases not matched to a gene: 5. The CDR3 extends over 16 amino acids. The DNA for the CDR3 is TGTGCCAGCAGTGAAGCGGGGAACAGGGGGAATGAAAAACTGTTTTTT. It specifies CASSEAGNRGNEKLFF.

This clone showed up just once. This sequence joins TRBV7-2 and TRBJ1-6, with D tentatively TRBD1 (6 bases). V was trimmed by 5 bases and J by 9 bases, leaving 8 bases between them. This CDR3 comprises 12 residues. Germline lookup yields CDR1 SGHTA and CDR2 FQGNSA. CDR3 sequence (DNA): TGTGCCAGCAGCCCCAGGGGTTCACCCCTCCACTTT. Protein: CASSPRGSPLHF.

The V gene is TRBV7-3, the J gene TRBJ1-2; the D gene is possibly TRBD1 (6 bases). The CDR3 loop spans 13 amino acids. Germline loops: CDR1 SGHTA, CDR2 FQGTGA. V lost 0 bases, J lost 7 bases, and 9 bases lay in between. CDR3 sequence reads: CASSLTNRVGYTF. For the CDR3, the DNA is TGTGCCAGCAGCTTAACGAACAGGGTTGGCTACACCTTC.

The chain is built from TRBV5-1 and TRBJ2-3, with 7 bases matching TRBD2. The germline V gene encodes CDR1 SGHRS and CDR2 YFSETQ. Trimming cost V 2 bases and J 4 bases; bases outside gene matches: 1. The CDR3 spans 13 residues. The CDR3 region is CASSFTSADTQYF. The CDR3 DNA sequence: TGCGCCAGCAGCTTTACTAGCGCAGATACGCAGTATTTT.

The gene calls are TRBV14 and TRBJ2-1; 9 nucleotides agree with TRBD2. Germline V CDR1 and CDR2: SGHDN, FVKESK. Trimming took 0 bases from V and 12 from J; bases not matched to a gene: 15. This CDR3 comprises 17 residues. The CDR3 nucleotides are TGTGCCAGCAGCCAAGATTGGCGGGAGGGCCTTTCAGGAGTGCAGTTCTTC. This gives the protein CASSQDWREGLSGVQFF. Drawing the rest from reference TRBV14 and TRBJ2-1, the complete variable domain is EAGVTQFPSHSVIEKGQTVTLRCDPISGHDNLYWYRRVMGKEIKFLLHFVKESKQDESGMPNNRFLAERTGGTYSTLKVQPAELEDSGVYFCASSQDWREGLSGVQFFGPGTRLTVL.

The V gene is TRBV4-3, the J gene TRBJ2-1, with 8 bases lining up with TRBD1. The CDR3 is 15 amino acids. The germline V gene has CDR1 LGHNA and CDR2 YSLEER. The V and J ends lost 4 bases and 3 bases, in that order; junction bases with no gene match: 5. CDR3: CASSPTGQGYNEQFF. The CDR3 bases are TGCGCCAGCAGCCCAACAGGACAGGGCTACAATGAGCAGTTCTTC.